This T cell receptor (beta chain) emerged from a study of shared clonotypes between healthy human individuals. The study's findings and limits: Sequencing depth was a factor that was expected to affect clonotype sharing among donors.

The assay used deep level. Assay: immunoSEQ multiplex PCR; the TCRdb copy retains only in-frame clones and omits some. The data hold more than 450,000 clones, with around 74% observed a single time. On this clone itself: The antigen remains unidentified.

Germline V CDR1 and CDR2: WSHSY, SAAADI. This CDR3 spans 17 amino acids. All participating donors were Caucasian adults from Nashville, Tennessee. Researchers drew on about 90 million PBMCs for genomic DNA from unsorted samples. The source material was PBMCs. The gene calls are TRBV10-2 and TRBJ2-5, with D possibly called TRBD1 or TRBD2 (5 bases each). With the DNA end fitting TRBJ2-7 better, the J assignment may be wrong. The clonotype was recovered from a woman aged 40 to 50 in good health. Some clones in this sample may be carry-over from other donors' samples. The CDR3 DNA reads TGCGCCAGCAGACCCCCGCCGGGACGGACAAGCTCCTACGAGCAGTACTTC. Translated, it gives CASRPPPGRTSSYEQYF.